This TCR beta chain is from a study of CD8 T cells in Susac syndrome. Germline values: CDR1 SGHTA, CDR2 FQGNSA. V dropped 5 bases and J dropped 0; count of bases not matched to a gene: 4. The CDR3 has 14 amino acids. When the RNA was reverse transcribed, random hexamers were used with an input of about 0.5 to 1 ug. TCRdb analysed the immunoSEQ multiplex PCR reads with MiXCR anew, one entry per CDR3 protein. The sample lists 150,000 or so distinct CDR3 sequences, roughly 94% occurring once. This TCR was recovered from a human donor with multiple sclerosis. The sequencing input was CD4+ T cells from PBMCs. V is TRBV7-2 and J is TRBJ2-7; 7 nucleotides match TRBD2. CDR3 loop: CASSPGGSSYEQYF. CDR3 sequence (DNA): TGTGCCAGCAGCCCGGGAGGATCCTCCTACGAGCAGTACTTC.